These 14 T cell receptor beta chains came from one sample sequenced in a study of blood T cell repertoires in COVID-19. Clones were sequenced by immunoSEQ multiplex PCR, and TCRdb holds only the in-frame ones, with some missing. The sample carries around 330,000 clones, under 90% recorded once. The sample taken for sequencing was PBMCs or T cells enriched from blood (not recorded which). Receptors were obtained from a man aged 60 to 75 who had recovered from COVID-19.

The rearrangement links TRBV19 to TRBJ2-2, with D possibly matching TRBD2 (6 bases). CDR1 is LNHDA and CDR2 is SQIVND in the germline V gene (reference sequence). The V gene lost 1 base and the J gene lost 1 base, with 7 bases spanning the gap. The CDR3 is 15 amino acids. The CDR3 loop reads CASSIVSGNTGELFF. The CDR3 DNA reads TGTGCCAGTAGTATAGTTAGCGGGAACACCGGGGAGCTGTTTTTT.

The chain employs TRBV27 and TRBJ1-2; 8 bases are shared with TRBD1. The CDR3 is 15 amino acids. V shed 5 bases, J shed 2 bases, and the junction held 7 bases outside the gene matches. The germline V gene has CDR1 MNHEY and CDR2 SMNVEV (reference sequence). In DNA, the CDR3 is TGTGCCAGCAGTCTGACAGGGGTGGACAACTATGGCTACACCTTC. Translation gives CASSLTGVDNYGYTF.

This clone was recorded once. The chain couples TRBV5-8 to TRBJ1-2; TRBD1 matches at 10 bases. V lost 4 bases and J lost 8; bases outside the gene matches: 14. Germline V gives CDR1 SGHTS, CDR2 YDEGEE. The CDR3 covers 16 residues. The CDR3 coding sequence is TGTGCCAGCAGCCCCCGGGACAGGGGTCTATGGTGGGGCTACACCTTC. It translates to CASSPRDRGLWWGYTF.

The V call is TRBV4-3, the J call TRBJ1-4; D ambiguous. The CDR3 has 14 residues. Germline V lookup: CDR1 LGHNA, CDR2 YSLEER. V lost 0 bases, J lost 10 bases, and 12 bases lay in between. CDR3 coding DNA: TGCGCCAGCAGCCAAGATCGGACCGGGAGAAAACTGTTTTTT. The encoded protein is CASSQDRTGRKLFF.

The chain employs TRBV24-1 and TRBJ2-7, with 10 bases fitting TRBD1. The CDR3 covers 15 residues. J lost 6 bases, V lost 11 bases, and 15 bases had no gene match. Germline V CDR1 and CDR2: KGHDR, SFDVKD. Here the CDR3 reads CAIDRGQGRSVEQYF. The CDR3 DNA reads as TGTGCCATCGACAGGGGGCAGGGACGTAGCGTCGAGCAGTACTTC.

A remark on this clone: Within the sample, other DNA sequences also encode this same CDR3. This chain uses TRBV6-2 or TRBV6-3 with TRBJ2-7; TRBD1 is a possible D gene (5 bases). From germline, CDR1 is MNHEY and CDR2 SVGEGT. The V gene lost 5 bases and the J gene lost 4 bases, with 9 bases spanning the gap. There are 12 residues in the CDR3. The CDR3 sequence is CASSPAGYEQYF. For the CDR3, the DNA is TGTGCCAGCAGTCCAGCAGGGTACGAGCAGTACTTC.

CDR3 protein: CASSTWTGNNQPQHF. The CDR3, as DNA: TGTGCCAGTAGTACCTGGACAGGGAACAATCAGCCCCAGCATTTT. The chain employs TRBV19 and TRBJ1-5; 8 bases are shared with TRBD1. V was pared by 4 bases and J by 3 bases, with 5 bases of the junction left unmatched. There are 15 residues in the CDR3. Germline V CDR1 and CDR2: LNHDA, SQIVND (reference sequence).

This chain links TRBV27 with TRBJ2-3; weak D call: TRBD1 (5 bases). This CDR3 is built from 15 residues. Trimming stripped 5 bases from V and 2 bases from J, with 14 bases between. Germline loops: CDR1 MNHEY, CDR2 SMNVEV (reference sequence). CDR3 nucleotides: TGTGCCAGCAGTCCCTGGACACGCTCCACAGATACGCAGTATTTT. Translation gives CASSPWTRSTDTQYF.

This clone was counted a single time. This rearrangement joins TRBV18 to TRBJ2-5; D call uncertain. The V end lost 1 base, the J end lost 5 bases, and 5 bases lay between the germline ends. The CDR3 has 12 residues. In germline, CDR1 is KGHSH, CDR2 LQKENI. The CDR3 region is CASSPRQETQYF. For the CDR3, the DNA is TGTGCCAGCTCACCACGTCAGGAGACCCAGTACTTC.

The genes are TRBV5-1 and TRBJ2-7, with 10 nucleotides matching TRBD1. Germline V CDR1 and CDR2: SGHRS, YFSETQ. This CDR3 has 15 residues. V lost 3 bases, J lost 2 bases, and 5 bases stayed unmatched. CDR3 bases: TGCGCCAGCAGCTGGGGACAGGGGATGACCTACGAGCAGTACTTC. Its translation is CASSWGQGMTYEQYF.

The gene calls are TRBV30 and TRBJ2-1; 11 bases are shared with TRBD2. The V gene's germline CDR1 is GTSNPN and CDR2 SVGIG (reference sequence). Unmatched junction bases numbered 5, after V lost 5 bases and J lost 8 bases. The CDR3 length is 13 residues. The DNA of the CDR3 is TGTGCCTGGGGACTAGCGGGCTCCGATGAGCAGTTCTTC. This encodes CAWGLAGSDEQFF.

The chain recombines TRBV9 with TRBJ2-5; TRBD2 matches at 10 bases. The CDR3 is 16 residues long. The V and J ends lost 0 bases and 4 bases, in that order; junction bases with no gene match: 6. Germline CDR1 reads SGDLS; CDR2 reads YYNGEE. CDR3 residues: CASSVEAGGPVETQYF. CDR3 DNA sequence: TGTGCCAGCAGCGTAGAAGCGGGAGGGCCTGTAGAGACCCAGTACTTC.

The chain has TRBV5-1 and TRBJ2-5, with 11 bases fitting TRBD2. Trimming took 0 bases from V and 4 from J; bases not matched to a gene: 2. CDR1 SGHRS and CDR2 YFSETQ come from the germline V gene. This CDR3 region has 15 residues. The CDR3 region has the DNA TGCGCCAGCAGCTTGGCCGGGACTAGCGGAGAGACCCAGTACTTC. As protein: CASSLAGTSGETQYF.

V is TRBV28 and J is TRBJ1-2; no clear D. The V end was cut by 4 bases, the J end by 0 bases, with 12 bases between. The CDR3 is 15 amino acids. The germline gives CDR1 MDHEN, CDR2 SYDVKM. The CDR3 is CASSYLTETNYGYTF. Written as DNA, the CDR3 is TGTGCCAGCAGTTATCTGACGGAGACTAACTATGGCTACACCTTC.